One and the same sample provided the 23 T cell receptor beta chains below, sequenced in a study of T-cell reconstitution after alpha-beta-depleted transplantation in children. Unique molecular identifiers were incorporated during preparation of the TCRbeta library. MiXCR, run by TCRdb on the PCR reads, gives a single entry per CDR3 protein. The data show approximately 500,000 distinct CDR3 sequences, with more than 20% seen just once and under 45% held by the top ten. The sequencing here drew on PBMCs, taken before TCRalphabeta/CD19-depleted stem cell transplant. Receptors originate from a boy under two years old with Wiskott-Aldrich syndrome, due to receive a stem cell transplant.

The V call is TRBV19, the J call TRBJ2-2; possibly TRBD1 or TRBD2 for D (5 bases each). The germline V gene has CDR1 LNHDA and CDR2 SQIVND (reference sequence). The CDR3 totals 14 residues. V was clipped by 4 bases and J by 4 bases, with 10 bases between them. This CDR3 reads CASSTGHTTGELFF. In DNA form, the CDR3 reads TGTGCCAGTAGTACGGGGCACACCACCGGGGAGCTGTTTTTT. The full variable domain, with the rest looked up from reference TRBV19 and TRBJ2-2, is DGGITQSPKYLFRKEGQNVTLSCEQNLNHDAMYWYRQDPGQGLRLIYYSQIVNDFQKGDIAEGYSVSREKKESFPLTVTSAQKNPTAFYLCASSTGHTTGELFFGEGSRLTVL.

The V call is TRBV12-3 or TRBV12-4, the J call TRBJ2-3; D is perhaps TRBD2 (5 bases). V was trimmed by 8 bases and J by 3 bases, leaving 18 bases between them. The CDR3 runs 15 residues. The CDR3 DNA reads TGTGCCAGCGCTAAGGACGGGATAGTAACAGATACGCAGTATTTT. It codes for CASAKDGIVTDTQYF.

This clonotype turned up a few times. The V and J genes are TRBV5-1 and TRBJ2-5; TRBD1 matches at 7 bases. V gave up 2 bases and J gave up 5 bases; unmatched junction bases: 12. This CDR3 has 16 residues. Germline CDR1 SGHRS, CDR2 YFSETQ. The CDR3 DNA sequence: TGCGCCAGCAGCTTACTAGGGACAGCTTTGGGGGAGACCCAGTACTTC. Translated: CASSLLGTALGETQYF.

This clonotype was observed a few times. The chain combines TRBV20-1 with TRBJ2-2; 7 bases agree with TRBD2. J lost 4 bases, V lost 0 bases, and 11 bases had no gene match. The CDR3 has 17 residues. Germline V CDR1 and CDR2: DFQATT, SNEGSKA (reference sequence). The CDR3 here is CSARDYRYGRSTGELFF. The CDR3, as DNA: TGCAGTGCTAGAGACTACCGTTACGGGAGGAGCACCGGGGAGCTGTTTTTT.

The CDR3 sequence: CASSPWGQTMNTEAFF. Written as DNA, the CDR3 is TGTGCCAGCTCACCTTGGGGACAGACTATGAACACTGAAGCTTTCTTT. V is TRBV18 and J is TRBJ1-1; TRBD1 matches at 7 bases. The germline gives CDR1 KGHSH, CDR2 LQKENI. There are 16 residues in the CDR3. Trimming removed 3 bases from V and 0 bases from J; junction bases left unmatched: 7.

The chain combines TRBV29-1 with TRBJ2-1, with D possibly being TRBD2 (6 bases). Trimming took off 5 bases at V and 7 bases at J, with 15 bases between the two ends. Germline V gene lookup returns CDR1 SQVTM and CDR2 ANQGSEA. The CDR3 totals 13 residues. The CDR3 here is CSVKTRLLNEQFF. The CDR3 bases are TGCAGCGTTAAGACTAGATTACTTAATGAGCAGTTCTTC.

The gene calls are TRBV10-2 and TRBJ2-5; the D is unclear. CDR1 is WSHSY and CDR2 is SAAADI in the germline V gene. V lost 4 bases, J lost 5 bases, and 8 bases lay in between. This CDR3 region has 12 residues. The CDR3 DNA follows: TGCGCCAGCAGTGCCTCCAGGGAGACCCAGTACTTC. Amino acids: CASSASRETQYF.

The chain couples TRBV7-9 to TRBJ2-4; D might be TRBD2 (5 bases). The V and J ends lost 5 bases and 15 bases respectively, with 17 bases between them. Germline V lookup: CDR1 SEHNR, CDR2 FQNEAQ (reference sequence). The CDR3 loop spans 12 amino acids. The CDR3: CASSPWGARVYF. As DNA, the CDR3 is TGTGCCAGCAGCCCCTGGGGAGCGCGGGTGTACTTC.

The DNA of the CDR3 is TGTGCCAGCAGCCAAGCGGGAGGGCCCGCGGTGAATGAGCAGTTCTTC. It yields the protein CASSQAGGPAVNEQFF. V gene TRBV14 combines with J gene TRBJ2-1; 8 bases fit TRBD2. The ends lost 1 base at V and 7 bases at J; junction bases unmatched: 9. The CDR3 has 16 amino acids. From germline, CDR1 is SGHDN and CDR2 FVKESK. The variable domain in full, completed from reference TRBV14 and TRBJ2-1, reads EAGVTQFPSHSVIEKGQTVTLRCDPISGHDNLYWYRRVMGKEIKFLLHFVKESKQDESGMPNNRFLAERTGGTYSTLKVQPAELEDSGVYFCASSQAGGPAVNEQFFGPGTRLTVL.

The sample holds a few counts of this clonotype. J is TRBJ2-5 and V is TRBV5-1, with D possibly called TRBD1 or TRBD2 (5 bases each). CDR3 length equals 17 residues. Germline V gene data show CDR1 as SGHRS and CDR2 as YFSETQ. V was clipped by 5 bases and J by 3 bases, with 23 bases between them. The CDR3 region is CASRGPGGGRYKETQYF. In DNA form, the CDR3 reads TGCGCCAGCAGAGGACCTGGGGGTGGACGGTATAAAGAGACCCAGTACTTC.

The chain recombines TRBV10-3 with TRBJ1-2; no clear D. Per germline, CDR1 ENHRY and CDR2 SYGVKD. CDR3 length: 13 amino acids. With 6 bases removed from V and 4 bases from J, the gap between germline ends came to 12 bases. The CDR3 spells CAISGDFVYGYTF. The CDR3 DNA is TGTGCCATCAGCGGGGATTTCGTCTATGGCTACACCTTC.

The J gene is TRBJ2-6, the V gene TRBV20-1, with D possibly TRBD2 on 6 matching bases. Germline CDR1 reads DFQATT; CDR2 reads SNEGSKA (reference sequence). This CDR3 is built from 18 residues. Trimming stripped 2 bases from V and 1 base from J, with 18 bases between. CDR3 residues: CSARTSGPRESGANVLTF. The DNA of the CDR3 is TGCAGTGCTAGAACAAGCGGGCCTCGTGAATCTGGGGCCAACGTCCTGACTTTC.

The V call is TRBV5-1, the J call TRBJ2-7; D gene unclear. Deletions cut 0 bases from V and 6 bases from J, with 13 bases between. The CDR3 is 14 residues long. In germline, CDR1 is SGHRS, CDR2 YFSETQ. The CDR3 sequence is CASSLGAALGEQYF. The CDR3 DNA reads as TGCGCCAGCAGCTTGGGGGCAGCCCTGGGCGAGCAGTACTTC.

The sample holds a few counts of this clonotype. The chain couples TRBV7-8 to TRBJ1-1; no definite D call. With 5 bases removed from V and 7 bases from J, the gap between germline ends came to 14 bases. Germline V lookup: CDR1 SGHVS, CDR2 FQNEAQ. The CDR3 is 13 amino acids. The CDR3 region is CASSPFTVNEAFF. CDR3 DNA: TGTGCCAGCAGCCCCTTCACAGTCAATGAAGCTTTCTTT. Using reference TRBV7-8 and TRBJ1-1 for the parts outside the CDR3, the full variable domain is GAGVSQSPRYKVAKRGQDVALRCDPISGHVSLFWYQQALGQGPEFLTYFQNEAQLDKSGLPSDRFFAERPEGSVSTLKIQRTQQEDSAVYLCASSPFTVNEAFFGQGTRLTVV.

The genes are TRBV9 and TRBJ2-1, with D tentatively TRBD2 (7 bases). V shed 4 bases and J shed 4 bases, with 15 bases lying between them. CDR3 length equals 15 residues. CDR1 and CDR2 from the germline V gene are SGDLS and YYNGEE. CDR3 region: CASSPRRGAYNEQFF. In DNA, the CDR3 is TGTGCCAGCAGCCCTCGCCGGGGGGCGTACAATGAGCAGTTCTTC. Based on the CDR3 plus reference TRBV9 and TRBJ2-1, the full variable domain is DSGVTQTPKHLITATGQRVTLRCSPRSGDLSVYWYQQSLDQGLQFLIQYYNGEERAKGNILERFSAQQFPDLHSELNLSSLELGDSALYFCASSPRRGAYNEQFFGPGTRLTVL.

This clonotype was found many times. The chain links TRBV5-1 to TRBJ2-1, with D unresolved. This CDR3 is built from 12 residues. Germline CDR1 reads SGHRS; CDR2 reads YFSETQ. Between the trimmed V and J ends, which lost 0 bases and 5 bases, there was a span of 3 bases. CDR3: CASSLVDNEQFF. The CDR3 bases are TGCGCCAGCAGCTTGGTGGACAATGAGCAGTTCTTC.

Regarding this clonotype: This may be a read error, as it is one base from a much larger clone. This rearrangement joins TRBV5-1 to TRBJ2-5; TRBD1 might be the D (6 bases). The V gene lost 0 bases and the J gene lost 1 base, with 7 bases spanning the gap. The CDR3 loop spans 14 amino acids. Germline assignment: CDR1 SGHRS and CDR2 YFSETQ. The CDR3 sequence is CASSLVGAQETQYF. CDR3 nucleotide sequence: TGCGCCAGCAGCTTGGTGGGGGCCCAAGAGACCCAGTACTTC.

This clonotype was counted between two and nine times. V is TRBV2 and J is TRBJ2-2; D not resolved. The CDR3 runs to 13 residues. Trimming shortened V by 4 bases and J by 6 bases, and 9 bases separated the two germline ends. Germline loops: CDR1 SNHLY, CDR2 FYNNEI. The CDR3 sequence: CASSGHPPGELFF. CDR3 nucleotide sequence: TGTGCCAGCAGTGGACACCCTCCCGGGGAGCTGTTTTTT.

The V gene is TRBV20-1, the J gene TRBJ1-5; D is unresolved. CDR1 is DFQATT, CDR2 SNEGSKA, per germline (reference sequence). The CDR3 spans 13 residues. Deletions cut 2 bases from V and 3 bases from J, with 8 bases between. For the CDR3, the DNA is TGCAGTGCTAGATCCGACCTCAATCAGCCCCAGCATTTT. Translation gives CSARSDLNQPQHF.

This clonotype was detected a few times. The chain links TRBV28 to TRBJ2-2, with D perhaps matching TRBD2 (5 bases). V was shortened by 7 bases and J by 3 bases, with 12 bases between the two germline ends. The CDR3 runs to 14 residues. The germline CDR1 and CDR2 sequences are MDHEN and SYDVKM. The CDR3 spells CASKQLVYTGELFF. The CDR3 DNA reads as TGTGCCAGCAAACAACTAGTGTACACCGGGGAGCTGTTTTTT.

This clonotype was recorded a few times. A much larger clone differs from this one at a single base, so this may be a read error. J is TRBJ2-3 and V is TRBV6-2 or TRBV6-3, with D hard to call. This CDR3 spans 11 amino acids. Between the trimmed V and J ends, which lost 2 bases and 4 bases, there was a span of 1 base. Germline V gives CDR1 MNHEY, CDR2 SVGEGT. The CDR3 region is CASSYPDTQYF. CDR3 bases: TGTGCCAGCAGTTACCCAGATACGCAGTATTTT.

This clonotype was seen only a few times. The CDR3 protein is CASSLDMVREDEQFF. For the CDR3, the DNA is TGTGCCAGCAGCTTGGATATGGTCAGGGAGGATGAGCAGTTCTTC. This rearrangement joins TRBV5-6 to TRBJ2-1; a possible D gene is TRBD2 (6 bases). With 0 bases removed from V and 8 bases from J, the gap between germline ends came to 15 bases. CDR3 size: 15 residues. Germline CDR1 SGHDT, CDR2 YYEEEE. Using reference TRBV5-6 and TRBJ2-1 for the parts outside the CDR3, the full variable domain is DAGVTQSPTHLIKTRGQQVTLRCSPKSGHDTVSWYQQALGQGPQFIFQYYEEEERQRGNFPDRFSGHQFPNYSSELNVNALLLGDSALYLCASSLDMVREDEQFFGPGTRLTVL.

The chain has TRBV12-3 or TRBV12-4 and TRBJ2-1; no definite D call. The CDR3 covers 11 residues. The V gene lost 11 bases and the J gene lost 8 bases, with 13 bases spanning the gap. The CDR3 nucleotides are TGTGCCGCCACCTCGGGCGATGAGCAGTTCTTC. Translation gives CAATSGDEQFF.